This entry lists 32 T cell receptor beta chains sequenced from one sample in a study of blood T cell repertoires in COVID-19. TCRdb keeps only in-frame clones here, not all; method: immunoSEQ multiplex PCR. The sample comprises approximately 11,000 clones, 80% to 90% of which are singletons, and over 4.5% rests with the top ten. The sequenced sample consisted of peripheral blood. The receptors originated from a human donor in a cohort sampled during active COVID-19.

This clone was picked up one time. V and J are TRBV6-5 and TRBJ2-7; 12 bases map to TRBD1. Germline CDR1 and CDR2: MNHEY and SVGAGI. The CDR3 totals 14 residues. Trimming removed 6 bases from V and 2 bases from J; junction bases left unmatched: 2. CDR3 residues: CASRGQGAPYEQYF. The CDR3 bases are TGTGCCAGCAGGGGACAGGGGGCCCCCTACGAGCAGTACTTC.

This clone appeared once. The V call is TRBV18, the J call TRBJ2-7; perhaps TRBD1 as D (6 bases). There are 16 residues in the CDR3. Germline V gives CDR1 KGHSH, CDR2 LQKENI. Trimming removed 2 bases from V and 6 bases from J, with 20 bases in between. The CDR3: CASSPGLAGTTSEQYF. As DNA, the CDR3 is TGTGCCAGCTCACCAGGCTTAGCAGGGACAACGAGCGAGCAGTACTTC.

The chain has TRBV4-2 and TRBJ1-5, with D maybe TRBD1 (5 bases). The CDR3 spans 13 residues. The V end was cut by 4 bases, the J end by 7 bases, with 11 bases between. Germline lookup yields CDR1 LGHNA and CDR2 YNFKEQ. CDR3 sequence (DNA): TGTGCCAGCAGCCCGGGGGGGGAACAGCCCCAGCATTTT. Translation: CASSPGGEQPQHF.

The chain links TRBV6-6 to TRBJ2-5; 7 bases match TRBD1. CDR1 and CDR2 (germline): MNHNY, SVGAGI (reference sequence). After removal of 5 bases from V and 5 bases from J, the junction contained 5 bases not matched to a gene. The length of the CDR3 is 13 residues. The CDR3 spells CASSNRGVETQYF. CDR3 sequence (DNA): TGTGCCAGCAGTAACAGGGGAGTTGAGACCCAGTACTTC.

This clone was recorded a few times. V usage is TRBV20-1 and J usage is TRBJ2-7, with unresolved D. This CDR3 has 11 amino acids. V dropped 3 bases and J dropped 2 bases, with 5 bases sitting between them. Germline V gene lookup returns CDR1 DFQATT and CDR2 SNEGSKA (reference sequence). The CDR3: CSASPTYEQYF. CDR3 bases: TGCAGTGCTAGCCCCACCTACGAGCAGTACTTC.

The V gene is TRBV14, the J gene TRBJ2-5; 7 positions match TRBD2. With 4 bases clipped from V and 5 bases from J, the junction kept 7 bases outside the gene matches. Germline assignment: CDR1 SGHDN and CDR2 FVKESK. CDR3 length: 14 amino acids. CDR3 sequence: CASSRLAARETQYF. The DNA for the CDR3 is TGTGCCAGCAGCCGACTAGCTGCGCGCGAGACCCAGTACTTC.

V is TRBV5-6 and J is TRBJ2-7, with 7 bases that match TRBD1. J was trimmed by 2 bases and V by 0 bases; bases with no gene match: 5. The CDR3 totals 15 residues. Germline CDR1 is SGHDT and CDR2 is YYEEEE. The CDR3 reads CASSLARGYPYEQYF. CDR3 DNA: TGTGCCAGCAGCTTGGCCAGGGGGTATCCCTACGAGCAGTACTTC.

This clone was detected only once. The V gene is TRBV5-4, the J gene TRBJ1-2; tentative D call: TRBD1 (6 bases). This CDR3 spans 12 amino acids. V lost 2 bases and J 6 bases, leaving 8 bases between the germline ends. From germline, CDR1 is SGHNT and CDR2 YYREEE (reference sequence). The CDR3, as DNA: TGTGCCAGCAGCTTACAGGGTGATGGCTACACCTTC. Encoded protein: CASSLQGDGYTF.

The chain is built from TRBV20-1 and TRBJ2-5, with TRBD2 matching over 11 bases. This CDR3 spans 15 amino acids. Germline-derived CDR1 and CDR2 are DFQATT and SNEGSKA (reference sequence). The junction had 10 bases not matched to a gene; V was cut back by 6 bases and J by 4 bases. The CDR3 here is CSASRLAGLRETQYF. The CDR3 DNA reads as TGCAGTGCAAGTAGACTAGCGGGATTAAGAGAGACCCAGTACTTC.

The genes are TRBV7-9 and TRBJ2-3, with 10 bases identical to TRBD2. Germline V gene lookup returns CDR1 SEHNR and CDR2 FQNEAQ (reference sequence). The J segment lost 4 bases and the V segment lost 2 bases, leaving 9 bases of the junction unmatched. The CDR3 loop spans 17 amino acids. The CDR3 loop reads CASSLTLAGDGSDTQYF. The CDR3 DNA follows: TGTGCCAGCAGCTTAACCCTAGCGGGAGACGGTTCAGATACGCAGTATTTT.

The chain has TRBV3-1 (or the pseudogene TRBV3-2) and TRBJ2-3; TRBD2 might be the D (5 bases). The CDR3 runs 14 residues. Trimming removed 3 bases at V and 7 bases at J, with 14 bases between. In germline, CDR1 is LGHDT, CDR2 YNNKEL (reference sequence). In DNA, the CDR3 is TGTGCCAGCAGCCACGATCCTAGCAACTATACGCAGTATTTT. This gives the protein CASSHDPSNYTQYF.

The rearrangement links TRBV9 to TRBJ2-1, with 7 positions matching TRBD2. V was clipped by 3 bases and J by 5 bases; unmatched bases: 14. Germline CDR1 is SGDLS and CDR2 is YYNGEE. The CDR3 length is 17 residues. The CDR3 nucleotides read TGTGCCAGCAGCGGAGGGGCTAGCGGATTTTTCGACAATGAGCAGTTCTTC. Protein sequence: CASSGGASGFFDNEQFF.

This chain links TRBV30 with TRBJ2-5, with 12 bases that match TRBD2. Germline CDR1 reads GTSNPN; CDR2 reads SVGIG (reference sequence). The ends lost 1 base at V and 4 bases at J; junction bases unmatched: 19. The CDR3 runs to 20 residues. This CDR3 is CAWSAIRTSGNEAGRETQYF. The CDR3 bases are TGTGCCTGGAGTGCGATCCGGACTAGCGGGAATGAGGCGGGCAGAGAGACCCAGTACTTC.

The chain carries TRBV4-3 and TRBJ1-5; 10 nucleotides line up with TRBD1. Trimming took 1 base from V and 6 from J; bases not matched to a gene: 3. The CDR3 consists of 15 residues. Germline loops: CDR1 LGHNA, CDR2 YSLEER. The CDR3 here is CASSQGQGAFQPQHF. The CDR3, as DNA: TGCGCCAGCAGCCAAGGACAGGGGGCTTTTCAGCCCCAGCATTTT.

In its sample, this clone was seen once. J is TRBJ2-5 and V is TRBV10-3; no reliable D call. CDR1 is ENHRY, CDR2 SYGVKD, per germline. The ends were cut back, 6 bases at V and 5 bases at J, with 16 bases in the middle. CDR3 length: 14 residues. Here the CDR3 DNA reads TGTGCCATCAGCGCCCGGGTCGAGAGGGAGACCCAGTACTTC. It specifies CAISARVERETQYF.

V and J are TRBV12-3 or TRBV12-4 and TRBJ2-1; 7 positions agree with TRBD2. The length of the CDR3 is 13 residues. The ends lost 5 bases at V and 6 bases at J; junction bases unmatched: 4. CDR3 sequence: CASSTSSGNEQFF. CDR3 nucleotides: TGTGCCAGCAGTACGTCTAGCGGCAATGAGCAGTTCTTC.

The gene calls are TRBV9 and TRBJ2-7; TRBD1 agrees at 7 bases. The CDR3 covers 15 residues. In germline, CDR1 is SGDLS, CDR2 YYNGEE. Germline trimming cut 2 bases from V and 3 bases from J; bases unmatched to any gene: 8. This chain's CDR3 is CASSVYGDSHYEQYF. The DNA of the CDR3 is TGTGCCAGCAGCGTCTACGGGGACAGCCACTACGAGCAGTACTTC.

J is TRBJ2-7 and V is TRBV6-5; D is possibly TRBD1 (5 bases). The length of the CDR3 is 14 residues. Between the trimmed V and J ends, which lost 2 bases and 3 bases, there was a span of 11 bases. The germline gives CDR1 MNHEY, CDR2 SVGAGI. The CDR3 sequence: CASSYDSFVYEQYF. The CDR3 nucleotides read TGTGCCAGCAGTTACGACAGCTTTGTCTACGAGCAGTACTTC.

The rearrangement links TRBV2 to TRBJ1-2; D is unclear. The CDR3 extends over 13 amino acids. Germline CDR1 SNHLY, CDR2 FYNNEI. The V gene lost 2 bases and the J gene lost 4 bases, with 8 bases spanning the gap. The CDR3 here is CASSERQVYGYTF. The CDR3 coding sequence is TGTGCCAGCAGTGAACGGCAGGTCTATGGCTACACCTTC.

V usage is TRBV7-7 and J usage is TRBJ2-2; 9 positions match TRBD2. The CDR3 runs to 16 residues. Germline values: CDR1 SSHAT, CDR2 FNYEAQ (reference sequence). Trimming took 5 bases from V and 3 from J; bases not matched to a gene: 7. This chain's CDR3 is CASSEGPSGDTGELFF. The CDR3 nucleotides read TGTGCCAGCAGCGAGGGCCCTAGCGGGGACACCGGGGAGCTGTTTTTT.

The CDR3 DNA follows: TGTGCCAGTAGTGGCAGGGTGAACACTGAAGCTTTCTTT. It codes for CASSGRVNTEAFF. This sequence joins TRBV19 and TRBJ1-1, with D tentatively TRBD1 (5 bases). The germline V and J ends were trimmed by 5 bases and 0 bases, with 7 bases remaining between them. The CDR3 is 13 residues long. Germline CDR1 reads LNHDA; CDR2 reads SQIVND (reference sequence).

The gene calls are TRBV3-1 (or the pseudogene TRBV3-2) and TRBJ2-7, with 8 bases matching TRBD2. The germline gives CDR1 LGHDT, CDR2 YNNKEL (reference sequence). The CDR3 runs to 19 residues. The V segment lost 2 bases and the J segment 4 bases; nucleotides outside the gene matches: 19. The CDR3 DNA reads TGTGCCAGCAGCCAAAAAGGACACGGGGCTAGCGGGCCCAGATACGAGCAGTACTTC. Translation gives CASSQKGHGASGPRYEQYF.

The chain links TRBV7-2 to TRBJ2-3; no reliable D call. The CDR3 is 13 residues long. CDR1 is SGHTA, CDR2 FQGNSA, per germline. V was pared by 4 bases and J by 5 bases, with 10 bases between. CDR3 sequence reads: CASSSLRGDTQYF. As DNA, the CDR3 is TGTGCCAGCAGCTCCCTGCGCGGAGATACGCAGTATTTT. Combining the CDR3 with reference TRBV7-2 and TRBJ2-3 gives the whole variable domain GAGVSQSPSNKVTEKGKDVELRCDPISGHTALYWYRQSLGQGLEFLIYFQGNSAPDKSGLPSDRFSAERTGGSVSTLTIQRTQQEDSAVYLCASSSLRGDTQYFGPGTRLTVL.

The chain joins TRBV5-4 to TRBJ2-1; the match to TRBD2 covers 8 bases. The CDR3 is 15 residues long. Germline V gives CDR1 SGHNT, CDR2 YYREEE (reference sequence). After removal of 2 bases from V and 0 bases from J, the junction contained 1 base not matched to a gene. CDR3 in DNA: TGTGCCAGCAGCTTAGCGGGGGCCTCCTACAATGAGCAGTTCTTC. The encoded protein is CASSLAGASYNEQFF.

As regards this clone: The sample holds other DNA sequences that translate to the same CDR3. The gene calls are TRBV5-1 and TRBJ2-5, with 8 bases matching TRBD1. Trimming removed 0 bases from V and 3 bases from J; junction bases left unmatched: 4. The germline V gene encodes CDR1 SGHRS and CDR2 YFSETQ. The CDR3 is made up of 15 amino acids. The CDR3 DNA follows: TGCGCCAGCAGCTTGGCCGGGACAGGAGAAGAGACCCAGTACTTC. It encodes CASSLAGTGEETQYF.

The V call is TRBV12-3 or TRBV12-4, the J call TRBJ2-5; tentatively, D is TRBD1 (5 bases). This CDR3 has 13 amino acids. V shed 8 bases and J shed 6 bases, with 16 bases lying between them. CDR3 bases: TGTGCCAGCCTCTTAAGGGGCAGGCAGACCCAGTACTTC. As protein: CASLLRGRQTQYF.

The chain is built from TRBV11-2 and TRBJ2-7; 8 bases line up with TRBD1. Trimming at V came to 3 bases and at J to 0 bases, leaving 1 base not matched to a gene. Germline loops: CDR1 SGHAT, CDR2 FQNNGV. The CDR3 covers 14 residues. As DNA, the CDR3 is TGTGCCAGCAGCTTGACAGGGGTCTCCTACGAGCAGTACTTC. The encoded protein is CASSLTGVSYEQYF.

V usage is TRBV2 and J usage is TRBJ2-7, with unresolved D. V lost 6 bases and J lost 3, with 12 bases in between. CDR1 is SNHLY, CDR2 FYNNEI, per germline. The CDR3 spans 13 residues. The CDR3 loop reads CASRIGSYYEQYF. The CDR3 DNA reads TGTGCCAGCAGGATAGGTAGCTACTACGAGCAGTACTTC.

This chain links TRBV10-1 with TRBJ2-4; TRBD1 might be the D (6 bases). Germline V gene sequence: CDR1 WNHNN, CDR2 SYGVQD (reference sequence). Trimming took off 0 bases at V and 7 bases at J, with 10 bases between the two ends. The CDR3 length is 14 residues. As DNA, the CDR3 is TGCGCCAGCAGTGAGTCTGCTACAGGGAACATTCAGTACTTC. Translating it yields CASSESATGNIQYF.

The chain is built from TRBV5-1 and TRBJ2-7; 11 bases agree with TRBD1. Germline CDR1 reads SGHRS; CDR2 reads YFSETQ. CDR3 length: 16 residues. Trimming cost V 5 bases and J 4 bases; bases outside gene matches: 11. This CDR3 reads CASSPILGTGGYEQYF. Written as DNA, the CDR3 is TGCGCCAGCAGTCCCATCCTCGGGACAGGGGGTTACGAGCAGTACTTC.

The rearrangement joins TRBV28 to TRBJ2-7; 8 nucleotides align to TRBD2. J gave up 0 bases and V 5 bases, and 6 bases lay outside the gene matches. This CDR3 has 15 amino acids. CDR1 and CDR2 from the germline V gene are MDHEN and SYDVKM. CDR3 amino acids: CASSPRGGSSYEQYF. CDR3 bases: TGTGCCAGCAGTCCACGGGGGGGGAGCTCCTACGAGCAGTACTTC.

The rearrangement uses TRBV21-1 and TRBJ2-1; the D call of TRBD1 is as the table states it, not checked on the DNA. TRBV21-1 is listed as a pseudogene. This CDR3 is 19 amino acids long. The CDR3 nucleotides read TGTGCCAGCAGCATCTATACTGTATACGGAGACAGCTCCTACAATGAGCAGTTCTTC. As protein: CASSIYTVYGDSSYNEQFF.